The 19 T cell receptor beta chains reported below all come from one sample, sequenced in a study of T cell responses to AZD1222 COVID-19 vaccine. Assay used: immunoSEQ multiplex PCR; TCRdb lists only in-frame clones, some missing. The sample includes approximately 150,000 clones, 90% to 95% of them seen just once. The sequences come from peripheral blood, collected on day 0 of AZD1222 vaccination. The receptors stem from an adult in good health.

The chain couples TRBV5-1 to TRBJ2-1, with 10 positions matching TRBD2. Unmatched junction bases numbered 4, after V lost 1 base and J lost 6 bases. The CDR3 totals 15 residues. Germline CDR1 and CDR2: SGHRS and YFSETQ. CDR3 DNA sequence: TGCGCCAGCAGCTTGTTTAGCGGGGGGTCCAATGAGCAGTTCTTC. This encodes CASSLFSGGSNEQFF.

The table lists this clone with a few counts. The J gene is TRBJ1-2, the V gene TRBV7-8; TRBD1 aligns across 9 bases. From germline, CDR1 is SGHVS and CDR2 FQNEAQ. The CDR3 runs to 15 residues. J was trimmed by 8 bases and V by 5 bases; bases with no gene match: 12. The CDR3 coding sequence is TGTGCCAGCAGCCTAAATCCCGGGACAGGGTACGGCTACACCTTC. It codes for CASSLNPGTGYGYTF.

This rearrangement joins TRBV7-2 to TRBJ2-5; TRBD2 aligns across 10 bases. The CDR3 has 16 residues. Germline V lookup: CDR1 SGHTA, CDR2 FQGNSA. The trim removed 2 bases at V and 3 bases at J, leaving 6 bases unmatched. The CDR3 DNA is TGTGCCAGCAGCTTACTTGGCCTAGCGGGGGAAGAGACCCAGTACTTC. Protein product: CASSLLGLAGEETQYF.

The rearrangement joins TRBV19 to TRBJ1-2, with 12 bases fitting TRBD1. V shed 0 bases and J 4 bases; nucleotides not matched to a gene: 3. This CDR3 is 16 amino acids long. The V gene's germline CDR1 is LNHDA and CDR2 SQIVND (reference sequence). The CDR3 coding sequence is TGTGCCAGTAGTATAGATGGGACAGGGGGCGCCTATGGCTACACCTTC. The encoded protein is CASSIDGTGGAYGYTF.

J is TRBJ2-7 and V is TRBV18, with 7 bases identical to TRBD1. After removal of 1 base from V and 3 bases from J, the junction contained 12 bases not matched to a gene. The CDR3 loop spans 17 amino acids. Per germline, CDR1 KGHSH and CDR2 LQKENI. CDR3 region: CASSPLNEGARVYEQYF. Written as DNA, the CDR3 is TGTGCCAGCTCACCACTAAATGAGGGGGCGCGGGTCTACGAGCAGTACTTC.

This clone is a singleton in its sample. The chain couples TRBV6-2 or TRBV6-3 to TRBJ2-7, with D uncertain. V was pared by 4 bases and J by 1 base, with 17 bases between. Looked up from germline, CDR1 is MNHEY and CDR2 is SVGEGT. This CDR3 contains 16 residues. The CDR3 region is CASSSRTDRISYEQYF. CDR3 DNA: TGTGCCAGCAGTTCTAGAACTGACCGAATTTCCTACGAGCAGTACTTC.

The rearrangement joins TRBV24-1 to TRBJ1-1; D is ambiguous. Germline-derived CDR1 and CDR2 are KGHDR and SFDVKD. V gave up 4 bases and J gave up 2 bases, with 7 bases separating them. The CDR3 is made up of 13 amino acids. Written as DNA, the CDR3 is TGTGCCACCAGTGAGCATCGAAACACTGAAGCTTTCTTT. Its translation is CATSEHRNTEAFF.

This rearrangement joins TRBV6-5 to TRBJ2-2; D perhaps matches TRBD2 (5 bases). CDR1 is MNHEY and CDR2 is SVGAGI in the germline V gene. The ends were cut back, 2 bases at V and 4 bases at J, with 11 bases in the middle. The CDR3 totals 15 residues. The CDR3, as DNA: TGTGCCAGCAGTTACGAGGCGGGTGTCACCGGGGAGCTGTTTTTT. As protein: CASSYEAGVTGELFF.

Of note for this clone: The junction departs from germline at one end; a sequencing error may be responsible. V usage is TRBV3-1 (or the pseudogene TRBV3-2) and J usage is TRBJ2-7; D may correspond to TRBD1 or TRBD2 (5 bases each). The CDR3 length is 14 residues. CDR1 LGHDT and CDR2 YNNKEL come from the germline V gene (reference sequence). CDR3 amino acids: CASSLMAEGYEQYF. For the CDR3, the DNA is TGTGCCAGTAGCCTAATGGCAGAGGGGTACGAGCAGTACTTC.

This chain links TRBV27 with TRBJ2-1; D possibly matches TRBD1 or TRBD2 (6 bases each). Trimming shortened V by 10 bases and J by 0 bases, and 10 bases separated the two germline ends. This CDR3 is built from 13 residues. CDR1 is MNHEY and CDR2 is SMNVEV in the germline V gene (reference sequence). CDR3 DNA: TGTGCCACCGAGGGGGGCTCCTACAATGAGCAGTTCTTC. As protein: CATEGGSYNEQFF.

The chain recombines TRBV3-1 (or the pseudogene TRBV3-2) with TRBJ2-5; tentatively, D is TRBD1 (6 bases). Germline V gene sequence: CDR1 LGHDT, CDR2 YNNKEL (reference sequence). Trimming took off 1 base at V and 5 bases at J, with 17 bases between the two ends. The CDR3 runs 16 residues. The CDR3 spells CASSQARKGQRETQYF. The DNA of the CDR3 is TGTGCCAGCAGCCAAGCTAGAAAGGGACAAAGGGAGACCCAGTACTTC.

The chain carries TRBV5-8 and TRBJ2-1; D is possibly TRBD2 (5 bases). V was clipped by 4 bases and J by 4 bases, with 18 bases between them. This CDR3 region has 16 residues. CDR1 is SGHTS, CDR2 YDEGEE, per germline. The CDR3 nucleotides read TGTGCCAGCAGCCGAGGACCCGAAAGAGGGTACAATGAGCAGTTCTTC. Its protein is CASSRGPERGYNEQFF.

The V and J genes are TRBV6-6 and TRBJ1-6; 11 bases match TRBD1. The V gene's germline CDR1 is MNHNY and CDR2 SVGAGI (reference sequence). V dropped 6 bases and J dropped 7; count of bases not matched to a gene: 8. This CDR3 has 16 residues. CDR3 DNA: TGTGCCAGCAGCCTCTCCGGGACAGGGGGAAATTCACCCCTCCACTTT. This sequence encodes CASSLSGTGGNSPLHF.

The gene calls are TRBV24-1 and TRBJ2-1, with 7 bases fitting TRBD2. Unmatched junction bases numbered 14, after V lost 3 bases and J lost 4 bases. Germline-derived CDR1 and CDR2 are KGHDR and SFDVKD. The CDR3 runs to 18 residues. The CDR3, as DNA: TGTGCCACCAGTGATGGGGAGGGAGGACCATACTTATACAATGAGCAGTTCTTC. Translation: CATSDGEGGPYLYNEQFF.

The chain combines TRBV9 with TRBJ1-1; D possibly corresponds to TRBD1 (6 bases). Germline V gene sequence: CDR1 SGDLS, CDR2 YYNGEE. This CDR3 has 14 amino acids. V lost 7 bases and J 1 base, leaving 14 bases between the germline ends. CDR3 amino acids: CASGGGLRNTEAFF. CDR3 in DNA: TGTGCCAGCGGAGGGGGTTTGAGGAACACTGAAGCTTTCTTT.

Comment on this clone: The junction departs from the called germline gene at one end, perhaps through a read error. This chain links TRBV6-5 with TRBJ2-5; 9 bases align to TRBD1. There are 12 residues in the CDR3. Germline loops: CDR1 MNHEY, CDR2 SVGAGI. The CDR3 loop reads CATNRGQGTQYF. The CDR3 DNA reads TGTGCCACCAACAGGGGGCAAGGGACCCAGTACTTC.

The chain joins TRBV6-5 to TRBJ1-5; D gene unclear. Trimming removed 2 bases from V and 5 bases from J, with 7 bases in between. This CDR3 comprises 13 residues. Per the germline V gene, CDR1 is MNHEY and CDR2 is SVGAGI. CDR3 DNA: TGTGCCAGCAGTTACACTCGCGATCAGCCCCAGCATTTT. Translation gives CASSYTRDQPQHF.

The rearrangement joins TRBV6-5 to TRBJ2-7; no definite D call. CDR1 and CDR2 from the germline V gene are MNHEY and SVGAGI. Trimming left V 2 bases short and J 4 bases short, with 15 bases between. There are 15 residues in the CDR3. CDR3 protein: CASSYAGSMGYEQYF. Here the CDR3 DNA reads TGTGCCAGCAGTTACGCAGGATCCATGGGGTACGAGCAGTACTTC.

The J gene is TRBJ2-7, the V gene TRBV7-3; D possibly uses TRBD1 or TRBD2 (5 bases each). CDR3 length: 13 amino acids. V dropped 0 bases and J dropped 5 bases, with 8 bases sitting between them. Germline CDR1 reads SGHTA; CDR2 reads FQGTGA. CDR3 sequence: CASSLTRGDEQYF. The CDR3 DNA follows: TGTGCCAGCAGCTTAACCCGGGGCGACGAGCAGTACTTC.